These T cell receptor beta chains were read from a single sample in a study of OX40 agonist ivuxolimab in advanced cancers. Profiled with immunoSEQ multiplex PCR; TCRdb holds only in-frame clones, not every one. The profile shows some 140,000 clones, about 93% of them singletons. The sequenced sample was CD4+ or CD8+ T cells sorted from blood, obtained in a trial of the OX40 agonist ivuxolimab. These receptors all come from an adult with an advanced solid tumor such as melanoma, head and neck, liver or kidney cancer. CDR3s include the opening cysteine and the closing phenylalanine or tryptophan. A D gene is named only where the DNA matches it firmly. Clone size appears in some rows only: once, few, many, or a class for an expanded clone.

v_gene,j_gene,d_gene,abundance,CDR3nt,CDR3aa
TRBV5-8,TRBJ1-1,.,.,TGTGCCAGCAGCTTGGGTTATTTAACAGGGAACACTGAAGCTTTCTTT,CASSLGYLTGNTEAFF
TRBV5-1,TRBJ2-7,.,once,TGCGCCAGCAGCTCGGGACCCTCTCCCAACGAGCAGTACTTC,CASSSGPSPNEQYF
TRBV2,TRBJ1-2,.,.,TGTGCCAGCAGTCCCCCGGGGACACTAACCCACACCTTC,CASSPPGTLTHTF
TRBV20-1,TRBJ1-2,.,.,TGCAGTGCCCCAGGGGCGGCCGGCTACACCTTC,CSAPGAAGYTF
TRBV6-1,TRBJ2-7,.,.,TGTGCCAGCAGCACACGAGGGTACGAGCAGTACTTC,CASSTRGYEQYF
TRBV7-9,TRBJ2-2,.,.,TGTGCCAGCAGCCAATACAGGGAGGGGACCGGGGAGCTGTTTTTT,CASSQYREGTGELFF
TRBV30,TRBJ1-1,TRBD1,.,TGTGCCTGGAGTGCCCGACAGGGATCATACGGTGCTTTCTTT,CAWSARQGSYGAFF
TRBV4-3,TRBJ1-1,.,.,TGCGCCAGCAGCCAAGGCCCAACAGGGAACACTGAAGCTTTCTTT,CASSQGPTGNTEAFF
TRBV7-2,TRBJ2-1,.,.,TGTGCCAGCAGCTTGAGCTCGTCAAACAATGAGCAGTTCTTC,CASSLSSSNNEQFF
TRBV6-6,TRBJ2-1,.,.,TGTGCCAGCAGTACAGGGCCCTACAATGAGCAGTTCTTC,CASSTGPYNEQFF
TRBV6-5,TRBJ2-3,.,.,TGTGCCAGCAGTTACTCTAGCGGACCTAACACAGATACGCAGTATTTT,CASSYSSGPNTDTQYF
TRBV7-2,TRBJ1-6,.,.,TGTGCCAGCAGCAGGGGAGGGGGGATTAATTCACCCCTCCACTTT,CASSRGGGINSPLHF
TRBV18,TRBJ2-6,.,.,TGTGCCAGCTCACCAATCGCCCGGGCAGGACCCTCTGGGGCCAACGTCCTGACTTTC,CASSPIARAGPSGANVLTF
TRBV7-2,TRBJ2-1,.,.,TGTGCCAGCAGCTTCAACTCCTACAATGAGCAGTTCTTC,CASSFNSYNEQFF
TRBV4-3,TRBJ1-2,TRBD1,.,TGCGCCAGCAGCCAGGAGACAGGGAAGGGGTTAGGCTACACCTTC,CASSQETGKGLGYTF
TRBV28,TRBJ1-5,.,.,TGTGCCAGCAGGCTACCAGGGGATAGCAATCAGCCCCAGCATTTT,CASRLPGDSNQPQHF